The sequence of this TCR beta chain was determined in a study of cytomegalovirus exposure and HLA in healthy donors. For the study at large: The same platform was used for the 90 to 150 validation repertoires as for the approximately 730 first-cohort repertoires, as reported in a later analysis. Overall study findings and caveats: Clusters of TCRs from the first cohort tended to co-occur in the 130 or so validation repertoires (as a later analysis found).

This CDR3 contains 14 residues. CDR1 is ENHRY and CDR2 is SYGVKD in the germline V gene. Trimming pared 4 bases from V and 4 bases from J, leaving 14 bases between. With regard to this clone: Antigen specificity is unknown.

Libraries were prepared by immunoSEQ multiplex PCR; TCRdb keeps only in-frame clonotypes and omits some of them. Of 200,000 to 250,000 clones listed, over 70% are singletons. The sequence came from a young woman in good health and CMV-seropositive. Sequences were obtained from PBMCs. The genes are TRBV10-3 and TRBJ2-7, with a tentative D call TRBD1 (6 bases). The CDR3, as DNA: TGTGCCATCAGTGGTTCGGGACACCCGTACGAGCAGTACTTC. This translates into CAISGSGHPYEQYF.